This is a list of T cell receptor beta chains from one sample in a study of blood T cell repertoires in COVID-19. Assay used: immunoSEQ multiplex PCR; TCRdb lists only in-frame clones, some missing. Here the sample spans about 21,000 clones, 79% being singletons. Sample: peripheral blood. These receptors were collected from an elderly man with acute or convalescent COVID-19. CDR3s include the opening cysteine and the closing phenylalanine or tryptophan. A D gene is named only where the DNA matches it firmly. Expanded clones are given a class, and other clones once, few, many or no size at all.

>TRBD1|.|TRBV5-6|TRBJ1-1
CASSSGQGGAEAFF
TGTGCCAGCAGCTCGGGACAGGGAGGTGCTGAAGCTTTCTTT
>TRBD2|.|TRBV7-9|TRBJ2-1
CASSLPSRLAGGGYEQFF
TGTGCCAGCAGCTTGCCCTCTAGACTAGCGGGAGGAGGGTATGAGCAGTTCTTC
>.|.|TRBV19|TRBJ1-2
CASSLRTDGYGYTF
TGTGCCAGTAGTCTACGGACAGATGGGTATGGCTACACCTTC
>TRBD1|.|TRBV28|TRBJ1-6
CASISGGYSPLHF
TGTGCCAGCATTTCAGGGGGGTATTCACCCCTCCACTTT
>.|.|TRBV19|TRBJ2-1
CASKPRGSYNEQFF
TGTGCCAGTAAGCCCCGGGGGTCCTACAATGAGCAGTTCTTC
>.|.|TRBV4-3|TRBJ2-3
CASSHLNTDTQYF
TGCGCCAGCAGCCACCTAAACACAGATACGCAGTATTTT
>TRBD1|.|TRBV29-1|TRBJ1-1
CSGTLPTGTEAFF
TGCAGCGGTACTCTCCCGACAGGGACTGAAGCTTTCTTT
>.|.|TRBV5-1|TRBJ2-1
CASSLTSSYNEQFF
TGCGCCAGCAGCTTGACTAGCTCCTACAATGAGCAGTTCTTC
>.|.|TRBV19|TRBJ2-1
CASRAGDRGNEQFF
TGTGCCAGTAGAGCCGGAGATCGGGGTAATGAGCAGTTCTTC
>.|.|TRBV3-1/TRBV3-2|TRBJ1-5
CASSRGFEQPQHF
TGTGCCAGCAGCCGAGGGTTTGAACAGCCCCAGCATTTT
>.|.|TRBV27|TRBJ2-4
CASSLTRYGKNIQYF
TGTGCCAGCAGTTTAACGCGTTACGGCAAAAACATTCAGTACTTC
>TRBD2|once|TRBV4-3|TRBJ2-3
CASSLGSGRILADTQYF
TGCGCCAGCAGCCTGGGGAGCGGGAGGATTTTGGCAGATACGCAGTATTTT
>TRBD2|.|TRBV7-9|TRBJ2-1
CASSLEGLADNEQFF
TGTGCCAGCAGCTTGGAGGGACTAGCGGACAATGAGCAGTTCTTC
>TRBD2|.|TRBV11-2|TRBJ2-1
CASTGLAVINNEQFF
TGTGCCAGCACTGGACTAGCGGTGATTAACAATGAGCAGTTCTTC
>TRBD1|.|TRBV6-1|TRBJ1-5
CASSGGTGLSNQPQHF
TGTGCCAGCAGTGGGGGGACAGGGTTAAGCAATCAGCCCCAGCATTTT
>TRBD2|.|TRBV11-2|TRBJ2-1
CASSLKLAGDSEQFF
TGTGCCAGCAGCTTAAAACTAGCGGGAGATAGTGAGCAGTTCTTC
>.|.|TRBV28|TRBJ2-7
CASTPGTFYEQYF
TGTGCCAGCACCCCGGGGACTTTCTACGAGCAGTACTTC
>TRBD1|.|TRBV11-3|TRBJ2-2
CASSLGLDRGETGELFF
TGTGCCAGCAGCTTAGGGCTGGACAGGGGAGAAACCGGGGAGCTGTTTTTT
>.|.|TRBV25-1|TRBJ1-4
CASSDRGLHEKLFF
TGTGCCAGCAGTGACCGGGGGTTACATGAAAAACTGTTTTTT
>.|.|TRBV3-1/TRBV3-2|TRBJ1-1
CASSRTYRNTEAFF
TGTGCCAGCAGCCGAACTTACAGGAATACTGAAGCTTTCTTT
>TRBD2|.|TRBV9|TRBJ2-1
CASTPSGSSVEQFF
TGTGCCAGCACCCCTAGCGGGAGTTCCGTTGAGCAGTTCTTC
>TRBD1|.|TRBV9|TRBJ2-3
CASSVGAGTGVSDTQYF
TGTGCCAGCAGCGTAGGGGCCGGGACAGGGGTCTCGGATACGCAGTATTTT
>TRBD2|.|TRBV7-6|TRBJ2-1
CASSLGLAGSGSYNEQFF
TGTGCCAGCAGCCTAGGACTAGCGGGAAGTGGGTCCTACAATGAGCAGTTCTTC
>.|few|TRBV10-3|TRBJ1-5
CAISELGDNQPQHF
TGTGCCATCAGTGAGCTAGGGGACAATCAGCCCCAGCATTTT
>.|few|TRBV30|TRBJ1-6
CAWNRDGRNSPLHF
TGTGCCTGGAACCGGGACGGGAGAAATTCACCCCTCCACTTT
>.|.|TRBV2|TRBJ1-2
CASQGQEVSGYTF
TGTGCCAGCCAGGGACAAGAGGTTTCTGGCTACACCTTC
>.|.|TRBV18|TRBJ1-3
CASSRTQGDGNTIYF
TGTGCCAGCTCACGAACACAGGGTGATGGAAACACCATATATTTT
>.|.|TRBV5-1|TRBJ2-3
CASRTGTAGSTDTQYF
TGCGCCAGCAGGACCGGGACGGCGGGAAGCACAGATACGCAGTATTTT
>TRBD2|.|TRBV5-8|TRBJ2-1
CASSLTGTSGLSSYNEQFF
TGTGCCAGCAGCTTAACCGGGACTAGCGGGCTCAGCTCCTACAATGAGCAGTTCTTC
>TRBD1|.|TRBV5-6|TRBJ1-1
CASRYRGPNTEAFF
TGTGCCAGCAGGTACAGGGGGCCGAACACTGAAGCTTTCTTT
>TRBD1|.|TRBV19|TRBJ2-3
CASSIQGQGTDTQYF
TGTGCCAGTAGTATTCAGGGACAGGGGACAGATACGCAGTATTTT
>TRBD1|.|TRBV18|TRBJ2-7
CASKETGGLAYEQYF
TGTGCCAGCAAAGAAACAGGGGGCTTAGCTTACGAGCAGTACTTC
>.|.|TRBV19|TRBJ1-3
CASHGGAPGNTIYF
TGTGCCAGCCATGGCGGGGCACCTGGAAACACCATATATTTT
>TRBD1|few|TRBV4-3|TRBJ2-7
CASSRETGAIYEQYF
TGCGCCAGCAGCCGAGAGACAGGGGCTATCTACGAGCAGTACTTC
>TRBD2|.|TRBV18|TRBJ2-3
CASSARTSGRAEDTQYF
TGTGCCAGCTCTGCAAGGACTAGCGGGAGGGCGGAAGATACGCAGTATTTT
>.|.|TRBV10-3|TRBJ1-5
CATLPDGGRLRNQPQHF
TGTGCCACCCTACCAGATGGGGGGAGACTTCGGAATCAGCCCCAGCATTTT
>TRBD2|.|TRBV18|TRBJ2-1
CASSPLRRAGGYNEQFF
TGTGCCAGCTCACCCCTGAGGAGAGCGGGAGGGTACAATGAGCAGTTCTTC
>.|.|TRBV18|TRBJ1-1
CASSPSRGLNTEAFF
TGTGCCAGCTCACCATCTCGTGGGCTCAACACTGAAGCTTTCTTT
>TRBD1|.|TRBV30|TRBJ1-1
CAWKQGKNTEAFF
TGTGCCTGGAAACAGGGGAAAAACACTGAAGCTTTCTTT
>.|.|TRBV9|TRBJ2-1
CASSVGVGGGAYNEQFF
TGTGCCAGCAGCGTAGGGGTGGGAGGGGGGGCCTACAATGAGCAGTTCTTC
>.|.|TRBV5-1|TRBJ1-5
CASSLGGTHNQPQHF
TGCGCCAGCAGCTTGGGCGGGACCCACAATCAGCCCCAGCATTTT
>.|.|TRBV4-2|TRBJ1-4
CASSRDRLGEKLFF
TGTGCCAGCAGCCGAGACAGGTTAGGAGAAAAACTGTTTTTT
>.|.|TRBV21-1|TRBJ2-2
CASSKAASLGQETGELFF
TGTGCCAGCAGCAAAGCAGCCTCTTTGGGACAGGAAACCGGGGAGCTGTTTTTT
>.|.|TRBV5-1|TRBJ1-3
CASSSTGQGNTIYF
TGCGCCAGCAGCTCAACAGGGCAAGGAAACACCATATATTTT
>.|.|TRBV7-2|TRBJ2-5
CASSLAGAGETQYF
TGTGCCAGCAGCTTAGCAGGGGCAGGGGAGACCCAGTACTTC
>.|.|TRBV10-3|TRBJ2-3
CAISALASGTDTQYF
TGTGCCATCAGTGCGCTAGCGTCGGGCACAGATACGCAGTATTTT
>.|once|TRBV27|TRBJ1-5
CASSFTGNQPQHF
TGTGCCAGCAGTTTTACTGGCAATCAGCCCCAGCATTTT
>TRBD2|.|TRBV6-6|TRBJ2-1
CASTEAGGPVDEQFF
TGTGCCAGCACCGAAGCGGGAGGGCCGGTTGATGAGCAGTTCTTC
>.|once|TRBV7-8|TRBJ2-1
CASSLINYEQFF
TGTGCCAGCAGCTTAATAAACTATGAGCAGTTCTTC
>TRBD2|.|TRBV7-3|TRBJ2-3
CASSPRGSGSTDTQYF
TGTGCCAGCAGCCCGCGGGGTAGCGGGAGCACAGATACGCAGTATTTT
>TRBD2|.|TRBV10-2|TRBJ2-1
CASRKGLAGVEQFF
TGCGCCAGCAGAAAGGGACTAGCGGGAGTTGAGCAGTTCTTC